Listed below are T cell receptor beta chains from one sample, sequenced in a study of CD4 and CD8 cells across lung adenocarcinoma regions. TCRdb independently ran MiXCR on the PCR reads; one entry per CDR3 protein. The top ten hold around half of the sample, which has approximately 8,700 distinct CDR3 sequences, about 50% seen once. Specimen: CD8+ T cells from the margin of a lung tumor. All receptors come from a female donor with lung adenocarcinoma. The CD4 and CD8 labels of this study may be unreliable. CDR3s include the opening cysteine and the closing phenylalanine or tryptophan. A D gene is named only where the DNA matches it firmly. Size values are once, few and many counts, or a class for expanded clones, and some rows have none.

clone_size j_call d_call v_call cdr3_nt cdr3_aa
few TRBJ2-7 NA TRBV6-1 TGTGCCAGCACCCGGGACCTCTCCTACGAGCAGTACTTC CASTRDLSYEQYF
NA TRBJ2-2 NA TRBV28 TGTGCCTCCTTTCCCAGCAAGAACACCGGGGAGCTGTTTTTT CASFPSKNTGELFF
NA TRBJ1-6 TRBD1 TRBV27 TGTGCCAGCAGTTTAATCGGGACAGGGGGGTATCAGCCCCACCACTTT CASSLIGTGGYQPHHF
NA TRBJ2-3 NA TRBV7-2 TGTGCCAACAGCTTGGGACTCGGGGATACGCAGTATTTT CANSLGLGDTQYF
many TRBJ2-7 TRBD2 TRBV28 TGTGCCAGCAGTTTCGGGGGGACCTCCGAGCAGTACTTC CASSFGGTSEQYF
NA TRBJ2-1 NA TRBV6-1 TGTGCCAGCAGTCCTCCCAAGTATGAGCAGTTCTTC CASSPPKYEQFF
NA TRBJ2-2 NA TRBV25-1 TGTGCCAGCAGTGATCGGGGGAACACCGGGGAGCTGTTTTTT CASSDRGNTGELFF
many TRBJ2-5 NA TRBV27 TGTGCCAGCAGTGTACAGGGCCCAGGGCGAGAGACCCAGTACTTC CASSVQGPGRETQYF
NA TRBJ2-4 NA TRBV6-2/TRBV6-3 TGTGCCAGCAGGGGACCCCGACCCAAAAACATGCAGTACTTC CASRGPRPKNMQYF
NA TRBJ2-5 NA TRBV6-1 TGTGGGCTCGGGGCTCGCGACCAAGAGACCCAGTATTTC CGLGARDQETQYF
few TRBJ2-7 NA TRBV6-1 TGTGCCAGCAGTGCCTTAGAAGGGGTCCCCTACGAGCAGTACTTC CASSALEGVPYEQYF
NA TRBJ2-3 NA TRBV10-2 TGCGCCAGCAGTACGAGGCGGTGGGACACAGATACTCAGTATTTT CASSTRRWDTDTQYF
NA TRBJ2-3 NA TRBV10-3 TGTGCCGGCAGTGAGTCCAGGGACCAAGATACCCAGTACTTT CAGSESRDQDTQYF
NA TRBJ2-5 NA TRBV6-1 TGTGCCAGCAGTCCTCGGGACGCCCAGGAGTTCTTC CASSPRDAQEFF
NA TRBJ2-3 NA TRBV27 TGTGCCAGCGGGGGGGGCCTGGCGGGAGACCAAGAGACGCAGTATTTT CASGGGLAGDQETQYF
NA TRBJ2-5 TRBD1 TRBV12-3/TRBV12-4 TGTGCCAGCAGTCCCAGGACAGGCCAAGAGACCCAGTACTTC CASSPRTGQETQYF
NA TRBJ2-1 TRBD2 TRBV10-1 TGCGCCAGCATGGCGGAGCGGGAGGGCCCAGGCTCGGGCGATGAGCAGTTCTTC CASMAEREGPGSGDEQFF
NA TRBJ2-4 NA TRBV10-3 TGTGCCACCAAGGTCCCGCGAGAGCAAGACACTCAGTACTTC CATKVPREQDTQYF
NA TRBJ2-1 TRBD2 TRBV5-4 TGTGCCAGCAGCTTGGTGGAAGCGGGAGTCAATGAGCAGTTCTTC CASSLVEAGVNEQFF
many TRBJ1-2 NA TRBV7-9 TGTGCCAGCAGACCAACGGGGGCTTATGCTTATGGCTACACCTTC CASRPTGAYAYGYTF
few TRBJ2-3 NA TRBV12-3/TRBV12-4 TGTGCCAGCAGTCCTAAAGGCACAGATACGCAGTATTTT CASSPKGTDTQYF
few TRBJ2-1 TRBD2 TRBV20-1 TGCAGTGCTAGAGTCCCAGGGCGGGAGGCGGGCTACAATGAGCAGTTCTTC CSARVPGREAGYNEQFF
NA TRBJ2-7 NA TRBV5-1 TGCGCCAGCAGACAAACCACGGCAGGGACCTACGAGCAGTACTTC CASRQTTAGTYEQYF
NA TRBJ2-5 TRBD1 TRBV6-1 TGTGCCAGGAGTCCGGGACAGGGCGAGACCCAGTACTTC CARSPGQGETQYF
NA TRBJ2-5 NA TRBV7-2 TGTGCCAGCAGCCCCCAGGGTGAGACCCAGTACTTC CASSPQGETQYF
medium-sized TRBJ2-7 TRBD1 TRBV6-1 TGTGCCAGCAGTGAACCGGGACAGGGATCCTACGAGCAGTACTTC CASSEPGQGSYEQYF
few TRBJ1-4 NA TRBV7-6 TGTGCCAGCAGCCCGGGGTCGGCTAATGAAAAACTGTTTTTT CASSPGSANEKLFF
many TRBJ1-1 NA TRBV6-1 TGTGCCAGCAGTGCGACAGTCAACACTGAAGCTTTCTTT CASSATVNTEAFF
few TRBJ2-7 NA TRBV5-1 TGCGCCAGCAGCTTGGAAGAAGGGGGATACGAGCAGTACTTC CASSLEEGGYEQYF
medium-sized TRBJ2-3 NA TRBV12-3/TRBV12-4 TGTGCCAGCAGTCCCCGGTACGGTGTGACGGGGGCAAACACAGATACGCAGTATTTT CASSPRYGVTGANTDTQYF
many TRBJ1-1 NA TRBV27 TGTGCCAGCAGTTCCCCACAGAGGGGCACTGAAGCTTTCTTT CASSSPQRGTEAFF
medium-sized TRBJ1-1 TRBD1 TRBV6-1 TGTGCCAGCAGGTCAACACAGGGGTGGAACACTGAAGCTTTCTTT CASRSTQGWNTEAFF
NA TRBJ2-5 TRBD1 TRBV28 TGTGCCAGCAGTTCACGGACAGGGTGGCAAGAGACCCAGTACTTC CASSSRTGWQETQYF
few TRBJ1-1 NA TRBV6-1 TGTGCCAGCTTCAGGCCGCAAGCAAACACTGAAGCTTTCTTT CASFRPQANTEAFF
medium-sized TRBJ2-3 NA TRBV25-1 TGTGCCAGCAGTGACGACCTCCAGGACACGCAGTATTTT CASSDDLQDTQYF
many TRBJ2-6 NA TRBV7-2 TGTGCCAGCAGCCACGACAGTTCTGGGGCCAACGTCCTGACTTTC CASSHDSSGANVLTF
NA TRBJ2-3 TRBD1 TRBV4-1 TGCGCCAGCAGCCAAGTAATTGGACAGGGCACAGATACGCAGTATTTT CASSQVIGQGTDTQYF
many TRBJ1-5 TRBD1 TRBV6-1 TGTGCCAGCAGCGGGACAGGGGTCAATCAGCCCCAGCATTTT CASSGTGVNQPQHF
NA TRBJ2-7 NA TRBV10-3 TGTGCCGGGGGTGTTGGGGGCCGCCACCCAGATACGCAGTACTTC CAGGVGGRHPDTQYF